This record covers a single T cell receptor (beta chain). One base away lies a much larger clone, so this may be a sequencing read error. The data stem from a study of CD8+CD57+ T cells in acquired aplastic anemia. Study-level information: Sorted CD4+ and CD8+ cells gave a mean 3.2 ug DNA, range 0.2 to 27.4 ug.

Patients who underwent sequencing had shown CD8+CD57+ cell expansion by flow cytometry. Acquired aplastic anemia of severe grade affected all patients. Profiling of TCR beta VDJ combinations and CDR3 sequences used genomic DNA as template. TCRdb ran MiXCR on the reads and lists one entry per CDR3 protein. The repertoire holds 120,000 or so distinct CDR3 sequences, about 40% seen once, with around 2.5% in the top ten. The CDR3 covers 18 residues. Germline V gene sequence: CDR1 LNHDA, CDR2 SQIVND (reference sequence). The clonotype was recovered from a human donor with aplastic anemia. V gene TRBV19 combines with J gene TRBJ2-5, with TRBD1 matching 8 bases. The better agreement between TRBJ2-1 and the DNA end casts doubt on the J call. Sequencing used sorted CD4+, CD8+, or CD8+CD57+ T cells (not recorded which) from PBMCs. The CDR3 DNA reads TGTGCCAGTAGAGTGGCCGGAGGGAGGACAGGGACGCACAATGAGCAGTTCTTC. Encoded protein: CASRVAGGRTGTHNEQFF.